This is a list of T cell receptor beta chains from one sample in a study of cytomegalovirus exposure and HLA in healthy donors. Produced via immunoSEQ multiplex PCR; TCRdb's table is partial and in-frame only. The data contain about 160,000 clones, around 84% of them singletons. Sequences were obtained from PBMCs. The receptors were gathered from a man aged 45-60 years in good health and CMV-seropositive. Both conserved end residues are part of each CDR3. D genes are given only for firm matches.

d_call v_call cdr3_aa
NA TRBV19 CASSITRRSSYNSPLHF
TRBD2 TRBV4-1 CASGASGSAGELFF
NA TRBV6-1 CASSAGIFTGELFF
NA TRBV7-2 CASSGRTDTQYF
NA TRBV7-2 CASSISSALLDEQFF
NA TRBV7-9 CASSLQNYGYTF
NA TRBV7-8 CASSARGRPQHF
NA TRBV11-2 CASSLGSGTWYTF
NA TRBV4-1 CASSKGGVEPQHF
NA TRBV5-1 CASSGRGDTDTQYF
NA TRBV19 CASNTGGAGANVLTF
NA TRBV19 CASSGRVREAFF
TRBD1 TRBV7-9 CASSTPTGGAVYGYTF
NA TRBV9 CASSVGLGEIQFF
NA TRBV9 CASSVEGGRGTEAFF
TRBD1 TRBV5-1 CASSAGTGALNTEAFF
TRBD2 TRBV7-9 CASSQDASGQETQYF
NA TRBV25-1 CASSDKVAGLNTEAFF
NA TRBV25-1 CASSDSDRRNTEAFF
TRBD1 TRBV7-2 CASSLEGGRGNSPLHF
TRBD1 TRBV2 CASMSPQGAGYGYTF
NA TRBV4-2 CASSARSGPQHF
NA TRBV28 CASWGGGGNYGYTF
NA TRBV5-1 CASSLEVVNEQFF
TRBD1 TRBV19 CASSTRQGYTGELFF
NA TRBV5-1 CASSLGLQGLDGYTF
TRBD2 TRBV5-1 CASSLAGGPNEQFF
NA TRBV11-2 CASSLDSDTEAFF
NA TRBV11-2 CASTSGLEAFF
NA TRBV5-1 CASSLDPLAEQQYF
NA TRBV6-5 CASSYSGADTQYF
NA TRBV5-4 CASSTENTDTQYF
TRBD1 TRBV9 CASSADTGGPYSGNTIYF
TRBD1 TRBV2 CASSEDGRGHQPQHF
NA TRBV11-1 CASSLSHLNYGYTF
TRBD2 TRBV6-5 CASSRVAGSYNEQFF
NA TRBV4-1 CASSQDRGADGYTF
TRBD2 TRBV6-1 CASSELLARETQYF
TRBD1 TRBV6-6 CASSYSRQGNTGELFF
TRBD2 TRBV13 CASSYGTSGGYEQFF
TRBD1 TRBV2 CASSERRQGVGSPLHF
TRBD2 TRBV13 CASSLSLAGNDEQFF
TRBD2 TRBV2 CASMGLAGGLAKNIQYF
NA TRBV5-1 CASSLGLGGSYNEQFF
TRBD2 TRBV5-4 CASSQLAGTDTQYF